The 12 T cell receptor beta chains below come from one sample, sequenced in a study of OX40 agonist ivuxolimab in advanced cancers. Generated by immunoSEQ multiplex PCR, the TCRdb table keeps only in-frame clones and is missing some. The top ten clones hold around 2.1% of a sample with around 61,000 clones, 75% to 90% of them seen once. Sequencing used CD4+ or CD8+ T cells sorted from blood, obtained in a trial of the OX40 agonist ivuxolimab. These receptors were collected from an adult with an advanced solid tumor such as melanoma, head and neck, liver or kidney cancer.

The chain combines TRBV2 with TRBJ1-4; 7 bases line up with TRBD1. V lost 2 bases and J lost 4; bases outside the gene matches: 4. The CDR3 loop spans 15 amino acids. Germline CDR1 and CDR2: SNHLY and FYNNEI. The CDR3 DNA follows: TGTGCCAGCAGTGAACGGGGACAGATTAATGAAAAACTGTTTTTT. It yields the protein CASSERGQINEKLFF.

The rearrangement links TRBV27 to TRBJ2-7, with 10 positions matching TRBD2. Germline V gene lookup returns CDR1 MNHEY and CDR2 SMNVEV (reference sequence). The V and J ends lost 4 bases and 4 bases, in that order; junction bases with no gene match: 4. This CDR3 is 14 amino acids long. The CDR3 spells CASSWERGGYEQYF. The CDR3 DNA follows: TGTGCCAGCAGTTGGGAGCGGGGGGGTTACGAGCAGTACTTC.

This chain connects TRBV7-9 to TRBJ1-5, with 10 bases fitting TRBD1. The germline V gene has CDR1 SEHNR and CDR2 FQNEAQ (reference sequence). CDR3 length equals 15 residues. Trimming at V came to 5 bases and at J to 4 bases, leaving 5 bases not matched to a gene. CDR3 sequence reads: CASSIGTGANQPQHF. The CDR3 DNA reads TGTGCCAGCAGCATAGGGACAGGGGCAAATCAGCCCCAGCATTTT.

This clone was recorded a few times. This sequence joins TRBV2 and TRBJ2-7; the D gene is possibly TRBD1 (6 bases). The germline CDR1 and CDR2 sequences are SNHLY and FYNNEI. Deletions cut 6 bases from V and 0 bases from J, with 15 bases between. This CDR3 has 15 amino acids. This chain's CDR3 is CASRTAGASSYEQYF. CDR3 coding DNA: TGTGCCAGCAGGACTGCAGGGGCCAGCTCCTACGAGCAGTACTTC.

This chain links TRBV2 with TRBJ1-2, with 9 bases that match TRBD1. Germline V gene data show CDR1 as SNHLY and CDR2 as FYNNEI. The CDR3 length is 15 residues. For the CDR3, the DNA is TGTGCTACCGCCAAAGACAGGGGGAGAAATTATGGCTACACCTTC. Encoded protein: CATAKDRGRNYGYTF.

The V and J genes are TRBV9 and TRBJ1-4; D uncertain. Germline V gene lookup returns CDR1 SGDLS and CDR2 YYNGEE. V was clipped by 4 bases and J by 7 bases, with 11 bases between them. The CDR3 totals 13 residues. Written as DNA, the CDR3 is TGTGCCAGCAGCCCGGTGCCTTTTGAAAAACTGTTTTTT. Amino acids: CASSPVPFEKLFF.

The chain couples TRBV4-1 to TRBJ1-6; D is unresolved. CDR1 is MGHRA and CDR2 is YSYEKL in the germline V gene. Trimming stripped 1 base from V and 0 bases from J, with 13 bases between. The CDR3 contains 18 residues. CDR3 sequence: CASSQARQASSYNSPLHF. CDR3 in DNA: TGCGCCAGCAGCCAAGCTAGGCAGGCCAGCTCCTATAATTCACCCCTCCACTTT.

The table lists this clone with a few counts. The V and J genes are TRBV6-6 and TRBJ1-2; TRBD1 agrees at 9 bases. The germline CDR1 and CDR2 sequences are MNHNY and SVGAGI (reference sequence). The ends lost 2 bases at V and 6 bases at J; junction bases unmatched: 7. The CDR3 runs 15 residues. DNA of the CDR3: TGTGCCAGCAGTTACCGCACACAGGGGGCGGATGGCTACACCTTC. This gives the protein CASSYRTQGADGYTF.

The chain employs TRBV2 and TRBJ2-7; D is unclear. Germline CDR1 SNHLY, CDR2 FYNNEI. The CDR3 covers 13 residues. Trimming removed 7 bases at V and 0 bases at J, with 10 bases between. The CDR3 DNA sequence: TGTGCCAGCAACGGAGCCAGCTCCTACGAGCAGTACTTC. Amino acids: CASNGASSYEQYF.

The CDR3 here is CASSSSGNTEAFF. The CDR3 DNA follows: TGTGCCAGTAGTTCTTCGGGGAACACTGAAGCTTTCTTT. The chain carries TRBV19 and TRBJ1-1; no firm D call. Germline CDR1 reads LNHDA; CDR2 reads SQIVND (reference sequence). V lost 5 bases to trimming and J lost 1 base, with 8 bases between them. CDR3 length: 13 amino acids.

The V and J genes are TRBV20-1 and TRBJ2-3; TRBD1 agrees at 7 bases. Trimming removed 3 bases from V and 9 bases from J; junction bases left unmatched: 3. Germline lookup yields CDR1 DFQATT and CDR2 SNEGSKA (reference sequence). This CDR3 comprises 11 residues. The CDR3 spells CSASRGHTQYF. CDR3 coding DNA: TGCAGTGCTAGTAGGGGGCACACGCAGTATTTT.

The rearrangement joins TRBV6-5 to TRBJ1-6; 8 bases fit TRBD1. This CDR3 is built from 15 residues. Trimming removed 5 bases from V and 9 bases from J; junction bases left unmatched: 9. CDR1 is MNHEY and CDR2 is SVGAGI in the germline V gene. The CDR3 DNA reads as TGTGCCAGCAGTACCAGTCGACAGGGGTTTTCACCCCTCCACTTT. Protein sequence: CASSTSRQGFSPLHF.